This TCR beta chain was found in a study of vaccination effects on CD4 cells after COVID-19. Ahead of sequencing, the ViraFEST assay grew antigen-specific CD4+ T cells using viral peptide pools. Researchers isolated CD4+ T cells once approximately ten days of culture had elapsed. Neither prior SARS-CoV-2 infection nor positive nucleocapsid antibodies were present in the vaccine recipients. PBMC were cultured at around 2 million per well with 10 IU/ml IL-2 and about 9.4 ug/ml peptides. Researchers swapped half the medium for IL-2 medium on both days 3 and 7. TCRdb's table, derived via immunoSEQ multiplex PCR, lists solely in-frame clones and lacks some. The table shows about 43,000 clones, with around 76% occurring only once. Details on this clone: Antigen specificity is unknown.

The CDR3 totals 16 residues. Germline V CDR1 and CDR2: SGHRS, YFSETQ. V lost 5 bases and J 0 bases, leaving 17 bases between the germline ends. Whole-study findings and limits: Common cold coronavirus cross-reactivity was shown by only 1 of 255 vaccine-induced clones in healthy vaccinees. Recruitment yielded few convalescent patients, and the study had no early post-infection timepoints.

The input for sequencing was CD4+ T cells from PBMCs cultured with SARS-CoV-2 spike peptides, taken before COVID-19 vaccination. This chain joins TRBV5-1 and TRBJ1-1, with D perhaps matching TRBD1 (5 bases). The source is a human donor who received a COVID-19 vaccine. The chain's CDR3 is CASRSLLGGVNTEAFF. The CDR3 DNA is TGCGCCAGCAGGTCACTTCTCGGGGGGGTGAACACTGAAGCTTTCTTT. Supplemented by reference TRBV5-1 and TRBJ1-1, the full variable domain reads KAGVTQTPRYLIKTRGQQVTLSCSPISGHRSVSWYQQTPGQGLQFLFEYFSETQRNKGNFPGRFSGRQFSNSRSEMNVSTLELGDSALYLCASRSLLGGVNTEAFFGQGTRLTVV.